The 5 T cell receptor beta chains below were found in one sample sequenced in a study of OX40 agonist ivuxolimab in advanced cancers. Profiled with immunoSEQ multiplex PCR; TCRdb holds only in-frame clones, not every one. The table includes 70,000 or so clones, around 87% detected once. Sequencing used CD4+ or CD8+ T cells sorted from blood, obtained in a trial of the OX40 agonist ivuxolimab. These receptors were obtained from an adult with an advanced solid tumor such as melanoma, head and neck, liver or kidney cancer.

The gene calls are TRBV4-3 and TRBJ2-7, with unresolved D. V was shortened by 1 base and J by 0 bases, with 7 bases between the two germline ends. Germline V gives CDR1 LGHNA, CDR2 YSLEER. The length of the CDR3 is 14 residues. In DNA form, the CDR3 reads TGCGCCAGCAGCCAAGGTCACAGCTCCTACGAGCAGTACTTC. Translation: CASSQGHSSYEQYF.

The rearrangement uses TRBV6-1 and TRBJ1-5; unclear D gene. The CDR3 is made up of 14 amino acids. The V end lost 6 bases, the J end lost 4 bases, and 13 bases lay between the germline ends. CDR1 and CDR2 (germline): MNHNS, SASEGT. The CDR3 DNA sequence: TGTGCCAGCAGCGACCTAGGCAGTAATCAGCCCCAGCATTTT. Translating it yields CASSDLGSNQPQHF.

The gene calls are TRBV28 and TRBJ1-2; D is undetermined. Germline assignment: CDR1 MDHEN and CDR2 SYDVKM. V lost 3 bases and J 8 bases, leaving 13 bases between the germline ends. This CDR3 comprises 13 residues. In DNA form, the CDR3 reads TGTGCCAGCAGTTTCTCCTTAATTCACGGCTACACCTTC. It translates to CASSFSLIHGYTF.

The chain carries TRBV10-3 and TRBJ2-5, with D perhaps being TRBD1 or TRBD2 (7 bases each). The tail of the sequence fits TRBJ2-7 better, so the J call may be wrong. Germline assignment: CDR1 ENHRY and CDR2 SYGVKD. The CDR3 is 14 residues long. CDR3 amino acids: CAISESTGRDEQYF. CDR3 DNA: TGTGCCATCAGTGAGTCGACAGGGAGGGACGAGCAGTACTTC.

The DNA of the CDR3 is TGTGCCAGCAGTTTAATAGCGGGAGGGCCTTCCCACGAGCAGTACTTC. As protein: CASSLIAGGPSHEQYF. The chain employs TRBV6-6 and TRBJ2-7, with 11 bases lining up with TRBD2. Germline V lookup: CDR1 MNHNY, CDR2 SVGAGI (reference sequence). The CDR3 sequence is 16 residues long. V was pared by 4 bases and J by 5 bases, with 10 bases of the junction left unmatched.